The sequence of this TCR beta chain was determined in a study of T-cell memory formation after mild COVID-19. This clonotype appeared a few times. Its antigen is as yet unknown. MiXCR, applied by TCRdb to the 5' RACE reads, yields one record per CDR3 protein. There are 150,000 to 200,000 distinct CDR3 sequences in the sample; roughly 28% occur only once, and around 13% lies in the top ten. Study-level findings and limits: There were some responding clones in pre-infection memory, which suggested that cross-reactive memory had joined.

Sequenced sample: PBMCs or a T cell subset sorted from them (not recorded which). This clonotype was sampled from an adult woman who had mild COVID-19 (a few samples of this study predate the infection). Cell type and time point are not known.

The CDR3 sequence: CASRRGYSSYEQYF. As DNA, the CDR3 is TGTGCCAGCAGGCGAGGCTATAGCTCCTACGAGCAGTACTTC. The gene calls are TRBV12-3 or TRBV12-4 and TRBJ2-7; no definite D call. V lost 6 bases, J lost 0 bases, and 12 bases lay in between. The CDR3 runs to 14 residues.